The 23 T cell receptor beta chains reported below all come from one sample, sequenced in a study of cytotoxic CD8 clonotypes in ibrutinib-treated CLL. Sequenced by immunoSEQ multiplex PCR; TCRdb stores in-frame clones only, minus some. The sample has about 140,000 clones, around 84% seen once; the top ten hold about 7.4%. The sample here was PBMCs, taken after 36 months of ibrutinib treatment. The receptors shown here come from a human donor with chronic lymphocytic leukemia.

The V gene is TRBV11-3, the J gene TRBJ2-2; D is ambiguous. The CDR3 extends over 15 amino acids. V lost 3 bases to trimming and J lost 0 bases, with 8 bases between them. Germline assignment: CDR1 SGHNT and CDR2 YENEEA. The CDR3: CASSFGGTNTGELFF. CDR3 bases: TGTGCCAGCAGCTTTGGTGGGACGAACACCGGGGAGCTGTTTTTT.

The chain combines TRBV2 with TRBJ1-5; tentatively, D is TRBD1 (5 bases). V lost 7 bases, J lost 0 bases, and 10 bases lay in between. The CDR3 totals 14 residues. Germline CDR1 is SNHLY and CDR2 is FYNNEI. CDR3 amino acids: CASKRGFSNQPQHF. The CDR3 nucleotides read TGTGCCAGCAAACGGGGGTTTAGCAATCAGCCCCAGCATTTT.

This clone was observed a few times. J is TRBJ2-2 and V is TRBV11-2; the match to TRBD2 covers 12 bases. Germline assignment: CDR1 SGHAT and CDR2 FQNNGV. V gave up 5 bases and J gave up 1 base; unmatched junction bases: 2. The CDR3 is made up of 16 amino acids. In DNA form, the CDR3 reads TGTGCCAGCAGCCGGGGACTAGCGGGGAACACCGGGGAGCTGTTTTTT. Translation: CASSRGLAGNTGELFF.

The chain recombines TRBV30 with TRBJ2-7, with a tentative D call TRBD1 (5 bases). Germline lookup yields CDR1 GTSNPN and CDR2 SVGIG (reference sequence). There are 12 residues in the CDR3. Trimming pared 5 bases from V and 3 bases from J, leaving 11 bases between. The CDR3 DNA sequence: TGTGCCTGGGGGATCAGGGTCTACGAGCAGTACTTC. It specifies CAWGIRVYEQYF.

This rearrangement joins TRBV28 to TRBJ2-5, with D tentatively TRBD2 (5 bases). Per germline, CDR1 MDHEN and CDR2 SYDVKM. V was clipped by 7 bases and J by 5 bases, with 17 bases between them. The CDR3 length is 14 residues. The CDR3 is CASNSVKGRETQYF. The CDR3 DNA is TGTGCCAGCAATAGCGTTAAGGGTCGTGAGACCCAGTACTTC.

The chain links TRBV2 to TRBJ2-1; 8 bases are a match to TRBD1. The CDR3 is made up of 13 amino acids. Trimming cost V 5 bases and J 8 bases; bases outside gene matches: 5. Germline-derived CDR1 and CDR2 are SNHLY and FYNNEI. The CDR3 is CASSRTGWDEQFF. The CDR3 nucleotides read TGTGCCAGCAGTCGGACAGGGTGGGATGAGCAGTTCTTC.

The chain couples TRBV7-8 to TRBJ1-2, with D possibly matching TRBD1 (5 bases). With 5 bases removed from V and 1 base from J, the gap between germline ends came to 11 bases. This CDR3 has 14 residues. Germline CDR1 SGHVS, CDR2 FQNEAQ. CDR3 DNA sequence: TGTGCCAGCAGCATTCAGCAGGGTAACTATGGCTACACCTTC. Amino acid sequence: CASSIQQGNYGYTF.

The genes are TRBV6-1 and TRBJ1-6; D uncertain. Between the trimmed V and J ends, which lost 5 bases and 14 bases, there was a span of 16 bases. The CDR3 contains 13 residues. Germline CDR1 is MNHNS and CDR2 is SASEGT. The CDR3 protein is CASSYLAAVTLHF. The CDR3 DNA reads TGTGCCAGCAGTTATTTGGCCGCTGTAACCCTCCACTTT.

This clone was recorded once. The chain employs TRBV2 and TRBJ1-5; D is unresolved. The V gene's germline CDR1 is SNHLY and CDR2 FYNNEI. The CDR3 sequence is 13 residues long. Trimming took off 6 bases at V and 0 bases at J, with 6 bases between the two ends. In nucleotides, the CDR3 is TGTGCCAGCAGATGGGATAGCAATCAGCCCCAGCATTTT. Translation: CASRWDSNQPQHF.

The V and J genes are TRBV7-2 and TRBJ2-1, with 10 bases matching TRBD2. Trimming cost V 5 bases and J 3 bases; bases outside gene matches: 4. Germline lookup yields CDR1 SGHTA and CDR2 FQGNSA. The CDR3 contains 15 residues. The chain's CDR3 is CASSLLAGYYNEQFF. The CDR3 nucleotides are TGTGCCAGCAGCCTACTAGCGGGGTACTACAATGAGCAGTTCTTC.

The CDR3 sequence: CATSRATTYRGPLDTQYF. CDR3 DNA: TGTGCCACCAGCAGAGCTACAACTTATAGGGGGCCGTTAGATACGCAGTATTTT. V and J are TRBV15 and TRBJ2-3; the match to TRBD1 covers 7 bases. V lost 1 base, J lost 5 bases, and 15 bases stayed unmatched. This CDR3 is 18 amino acids long. The germline V gene encodes CDR1 LNHNV and CDR2 YYDKDF (reference sequence).

This clone was counted between two and nine times. In DNA form, the CDR3 reads TGTGCCAGCAGCCCAATTGGACAACTAGCCCCCTCTGCAGAGCAGTACTTC. Its translation is CASSPIGQLAPSAEQYF. The chain carries TRBV5-4 and TRBJ2-7; the D gene is possibly TRBD2 (6 bases). CDR1 and CDR2 from the germline V gene are SGHNT and YYREEE (reference sequence). V lost 4 bases and J 7 bases, leaving 27 bases between the germline ends. The CDR3 has 17 residues.

The V gene is TRBV28, the J gene TRBJ2-7; D is possibly TRBD2 (6 bases). Deletions cut 5 bases from V and 6 bases from J, with 35 bases between. The germline CDR1 and CDR2 sequences are MDHEN and SYDVKM. The CDR3 sequence is 20 residues long. For the CDR3, the DNA is TGTGCCAGCAGTCCGAGAGGGACTCCCAGAACTGGTTGGATATTTAGCGAGCAGTACTTC. Translating gives CASSPRGTPRTGWIFSEQYF.

CDR3 DNA sequence: TGTGCCACCAGCAGAGATCTCCGGGACAGATATGAAAAACTGTTTTTT. It codes for CATSRDLRDRYEKLFF. This chain uses TRBV15 with TRBJ1-4, with 7 bases fitting TRBD1. CDR3 size: 16 residues. V shed 0 bases and J 6 bases; nucleotides not matched to a gene: 7. The germline V gene encodes CDR1 LNHNV and CDR2 YYDKDF (reference sequence).

The J gene is TRBJ2-7, the V gene TRBV5-4; D call uncertain. Germline V gene data show CDR1 as SGHNT and CDR2 as YYREEE (reference sequence). The CDR3 is 17 residues long. V lost 1 base and J lost 6, with 23 bases in between. The CDR3 reads CASSLFLTPGVVGEQYF. DNA of the CDR3: TGTGCCAGCAGCTTGTTTTTAACTCCCGGAGTTGTAGGCGAGCAGTACTTC.

As concerns this clone: At the DNA level, this CDR3 is encoded by other sequences in the same sample as well. This chain uses TRBV29-1 with TRBJ2-1; D is perhaps TRBD1 or TRBD2 (5 bases each). With 1 base removed from V and 7 bases from J, the gap between germline ends came to 5 bases. The CDR3 is made up of 11 amino acids. Germline V gene sequence: CDR1 SQVTM, CDR2 ANQGSEA. The CDR3 loop is CSVEGGNEQFF. The CDR3 DNA reads as TGCAGCGTTGAAGGGGGGAATGAGCAGTTCTTC.

The J gene is TRBJ1-4, the V gene TRBV7-2; 10 bases match TRBD1. J was trimmed by 7 bases and V by 5 bases; bases with no gene match: 4. Germline loops: CDR1 SGHTA, CDR2 FQGNSA. The CDR3 loop spans 14 amino acids. CDR3 residues: CASSPDRGFEKLFF. The CDR3 region has the DNA TGTGCCAGCAGCCCGGACAGGGGGTTTGAAAAACTGTTTTTT.

This rearrangement joins TRBV5-1 to TRBJ2-1; unclear D gene. The CDR3 extends over 11 amino acids. V gave up 1 base and J gave up 9 bases, with 5 bases separating them. CDR1 is SGHRS and CDR2 is YFSETQ in the germline V gene. Here the CDR3 reads CASSLTAEQFF. As DNA, the CDR3 is TGCGCCAGCAGCTTGACGGCTGAGCAGTTCTTC.

In its sample, this clone was seen once. V and J are TRBV18 and TRBJ2-3; D is unclear. With 1 base removed from V and 0 bases from J, the gap between germline ends came to 8 bases. This CDR3 is built from 15 residues. Germline V CDR1 and CDR2: KGHSH, LQKENI. CDR3 sequence (DNA): TGTGCCAGCTCACCACGACTCCCTAGCACAGATACGCAGTATTTT. Translating it yields CASSPRLPSTDTQYF.

The CDR3 DNA sequence: TGTGCCTGGAGGAGGGACAGGGGGTCGGGAAACACCATATATTTT. Translating gives CAWRRDRGSGNTIYF. This chain joins TRBV30 and TRBJ1-3, with 11 nucleotides matching TRBD1. The CDR3 runs 15 residues. J gave up 4 bases and V 3 bases, and 5 bases lay outside the gene matches. The germline V gene encodes CDR1 GTSNPN and CDR2 SVGIG (reference sequence). Combining the CDR3 with reference TRBV30 and TRBJ1-3 gives the whole variable domain SQTIHQWPATLVQPVGSPLSLECTVEGTSNPNLYWYRQAAGRGLQLLFYSVGIGQISSEVPQNLSASRPQDRQFILSSKKLLLSDSGFYLCAWRRDRGSGNTIYFGEGSWLTVV.

The V gene is TRBV15, the J gene TRBJ2-7; tentative D call: TRBD1 (6 bases). The CDR3 contains 14 residues. Germline values: CDR1 LNHNV, CDR2 YYDKDF (reference sequence). With 2 bases removed from V and 2 bases from J, the gap between germline ends came to 10 bases. In DNA, the CDR3 is TGTGCCACCAGCAGACATACAGGGACCTACGAGCAGTACTTC. Its protein product is CATSRHTGTYEQYF.

The V gene is TRBV5-6, the J gene TRBJ2-2; TRBD1 agrees at 7 bases. The CDR3 is 18 residues long. CDR1 is SGHDT and CDR2 is YYEEEE in the germline V gene. The junction had 12 bases not matched to a gene; V was cut back by 0 bases and J by 4 bases. The CDR3 nucleotides are TGTGCCAGCAGCTTGGTCCTTTTTTCCCCAGGGGGCACCGGGGAGCTGTTTTTT. Its protein is CASSLVLFSPGGTGELFF. Full variable domain (missing parts from reference TRBV5-6 and TRBJ2-2): DAGVTQSPTHLIKTRGQQVTLRCSPKSGHDTVSWYQQALGQGPQFIFQYYEEEERQRGNFPDRFSGHQFPNYSSELNVNALLLGDSALYLCASSLVLFSPGGTGELFFGEGSRLTVL.

The rearrangement joins TRBV27 to TRBJ2-3; TRBD2 is a possible D gene (5 bases). Germline V lookup: CDR1 MNHEY, CDR2 SMNVEV (reference sequence). V was shortened by 2 bases and J by 2 bases, with 20 bases between the two germline ends. The CDR3 has 18 residues. The CDR3 DNA reads TGTGCCAGCAGTTTAGGTATTGGGAGAGCGACGTACACAGATACGCAGTATTTT. Its protein product is CASSLGIGRATYTDTQYF.